These T cell receptor beta chains were read from a single sample in a study of blood T cell repertoires in COVID-19. Assay: immunoSEQ multiplex PCR; the TCRdb copy retains only in-frame clones and omits some. The repertoire includes some 150,000 clones, around four fifths of them detected once, and roughly 15% sits in the top ten. The source material was peripheral blood. These receptors all stem from a woman in her 70s with COVID-19, enrolled during active disease. Each CDR3 is given with its conserved first and last residue. A D gene is named only where the DNA matches it firmly. A clone size is listed for some rows: how often the clone was seen (once, few, many), or a class if it is expanded.

j_call	d_call	v_call	clone_size	cdr3_nt	cdr3_aa
TRBJ1-3	.	TRBV30	.	TGTGCCTGGAGTGTTAGCGTATACTCTGGAAACACCATATATTTT	CAWSVSVYSGNTIYF
TRBJ1-1	.	TRBV6-6	few	TGTGCCAGCAGTCCACAGTCAACTGAAGCTTTCTTT	CASSPQSTEAFF
TRBJ1-1	.	TRBV19	.	TGTGCCAGTAGCCCCTCGTTAATGCGGGCTTTCTTT	CASSPSLMRAFF
TRBJ1-1	TRBD1	TRBV2	.	TGTGCCAGCAGCGACAGGGACAGGGGGAACACTGAAGCTTTCTTT	CASSDRDRGNTEAFF
TRBJ1-1	TRBD1	TRBV28	.	TGTGCCAGCAGTCGCAGGGGGAACGTGAACACTGAAGCTTTCTTT	CASSRRGNVNTEAFF
TRBJ2-3	TRBD2	TRBV7-9	.	TGTGCCAGCAGCTTAGTTGGCCTAGCGGCTAGCACAGATACGCAGTATTTT	CASSLVGLAASTDTQYF
TRBJ1-2	.	TRBV18	.	TGTGCCAGCTCACCAGAGACAGCCACAAACTATGGCTACACCTTC	CASSPETATNYGYTF
TRBJ1-2	TRBD1	TRBV7-9	.	TGTGCCAGCAGCTTAATGCTGGGGGACAGGGCGCGAGGCTACACCTTC	CASSLMLGDRARGYTF
TRBJ2-1	.	TRBV27	.	TGTGCCAGCAGTTTATTGGGGCGCAGGGCCTCCTCCTACAATGAGCAGTTCTTC	CASSLLGRRASSYNEQFF
TRBJ2-7	.	TRBV6-5	.	TGTGCCAGCACCTTGCAGCGGGACGAGCAGTACTTC	CASTLQRDEQYF
TRBJ1-2	TRBD1	TRBV10-3	.	TGTGCCATCAGTGGGACCGACAGGGATTATGGCTACACCTTC	CAISGTDRDYGYTF
TRBJ2-5	.	TRBV2	.	TGTGCCAGTTCCTCGGTCCTAGCGTTGGGGGAGACCCAGTACTTC	CASSSVLALGETQYF
TRBJ1-3	.	TRBV6-6	.	TGTGCCAGCAGTTACTCGACACAGAGCTCTGGAAACACCATATATTTT	CASSYSTQSSGNTIYF
TRBJ1-2	.	TRBV27	.	TGTGCCAGCAGCGGAAGCCGGGGGTATAACTATGGCTACACCTTC	CASSGSRGYNYGYTF
TRBJ2-7	TRBD2	TRBV19	.	TGTGCCAGTAGTAACCCTAGCGGGATGAGCACCTACGAGCAGTACTTC	CASSNPSGMSTYEQYF
TRBJ1-3	.	TRBV6-6	few	TGTGCCAGCAGTTACCCAGACACCATATATTTT	CASSYPDTIYF